Each of the 3 T cell receptor beta chains below was sequenced from the same sample in a study of T-cell memory formation after mild COVID-19. Each CDR3 protein is one row after TCRdb ran MiXCR on the 5' RACE reads. Of 300,000 to 350,000 distinct CDR3 sequences detected, approximately 15% appear once; the ten largest clones hold roughly a fifth. What was sequenced was PBMCs or a T cell subset sorted from them (not recorded which). The source is a man younger than 35 who had mild COVID-19 (a few samples of this study predate the infection). Cell type and time point are not known.

This clonotype was counted a few times. V and J are TRBV7-8 and TRBJ1-5; possible D gene TRBD1, 5 bases. V lost 1 base, J lost 5 bases, and 9 bases lay in between. CDR3 size: 14 residues. The germline V gene has CDR1 SGHVS and CDR2 FQNEAQ. The CDR3: CASSLVLQDQPQHF. CDR3 nucleotide sequence: TGTGCCAGCAGCTTAGTCTTACAGGATCAGCCCCAGCATTTT.

The chain combines TRBV6-2 or TRBV6-3 with TRBJ1-2; possible D gene TRBD1, 5 bases. Germline-derived CDR1 and CDR2 are MNHEY and SVGEGT. The CDR3 has 14 amino acids. Trimming pared 2 bases from V and 4 bases from J, leaving 11 bases between. The CDR3 loop is CASSYEEGVYGYTF. The CDR3, as DNA: TGTGCCAGCAGTTACGAGGAAGGGGTCTATGGCTACACCTTC.

The chain has TRBV6-6 and TRBJ1-4; 11 nucleotides align to TRBD1. J lost 8 bases, V lost 3 bases, and 8 bases had no gene match. The V gene's germline CDR1 is MNHNY and CDR2 SVGAGI (reference sequence). The CDR3 loop spans 16 amino acids. The CDR3 is CASSYGTGGAQEKLFF. In DNA, the CDR3 is TGTGCCAGCAGTTATGGGACAGGGGGAGCCCAAGAAAAACTGTTTTTT.